The 20 T cell receptor beta chains in this list originate from one sample, sequenced in a study of T cell responses to AZD1222 COVID-19 vaccine. Assay: immunoSEQ multiplex PCR; the TCRdb copy retains only in-frame clones and omits some. The sample holds roughly 130,000 clones, 85% to 90% seen once. The specimen was peripheral blood, collected on day 0 of AZD1222 vaccination. The source is an adult in good health.

V gene TRBV4-3 combines with J gene TRBJ1-1, with D unresolved. Trimming took off 0 bases at V and 0 bases at J, with 11 bases between the two ends. The germline V gene has CDR1 LGHNA and CDR2 YSLEER. This CDR3 region has 16 residues. CDR3 in amino acids: CASSQEVGLLNTEAFF. CDR3 coding DNA: TGCGCCAGCAGCCAAGAGGTAGGGCTCCTGAACACTGAAGCTTTCTTT.

This clone was counted only a few times. V is TRBV6-5 and J is TRBJ2-7, with unresolved D. Trimming took 0 bases from V and 0 from J, leaving 9 bases between them. Germline loops: CDR1 MNHEY, CDR2 SVGAGI. The CDR3 has 15 residues. The CDR3 DNA follows: TGTGCCAGCAGTTACTCCAGCTACCTCTCCTACGAGCAGTACTTC. It translates to CASSYSSYLSYEQYF.

The J gene is TRBJ1-1, the V gene TRBV11-2; D may be TRBD1 (6 bases). This CDR3 is built from 15 residues. CDR1 SGHAT and CDR2 FQNNGV come from the germline V gene. The V gene lost 1 base and the J gene lost 5 bases, with 14 bases spanning the gap. CDR3 in DNA: TGTGCCAGCAGCTTAGTGCCACAGGGTTGGACTGAAGCTTTCTTT. It encodes CASSLVPQGWTEAFF.

The CDR3 protein is CASSSGTGVTGELFF. DNA of the CDR3: TGTGCCAGCAGTTCAGGGACAGGGGTCACCGGGGAGCTGTTTTTT. The chain joins TRBV6-2 or TRBV6-3 to TRBJ2-2; TRBD1 aligns across 10 bases. Trimming removed 4 bases from V and 4 bases from J; junction bases left unmatched: 3. The CDR3 is made up of 15 amino acids. Germline V gene lookup returns CDR1 MNHEY and CDR2 SVGEGT.

J is TRBJ1-6 and V is TRBV6-1; D perhaps matches TRBD1 (5 bases). Germline V lookup: CDR1 MNHNS, CDR2 SASEGT. The V and J ends lost 3 bases and 8 bases respectively, with 11 bases between them. The CDR3 contains 14 residues. As DNA, the CDR3 is TGTGCCAGCAGTGACCCAGGGCCTTATTCACCCCTCCACTTT. Its translation: CASSDPGPYSPLHF.

The rearrangement joins TRBV4-1 to TRBJ2-4, with 7 positions matching TRBD2. Germline trimming cut 4 bases from V and 3 bases from J; bases unmatched to any gene: 12. CDR1 is MGHRA, CDR2 YSYEKL, per germline. The CDR3 extends over 17 amino acids. CDR3 nucleotides: TGCGCCAGCAGCCCGCTACCGGGGAGGGCTATCAAAAACATTCAGTACTTC. It encodes CASSPLPGRAIKNIQYF.

CDR3: CAWTISGSGSYEQYF. CDR3 sequence (DNA): TGTGCCTGGACCATAAGCGGGAGTGGGTCCTACGAGCAGTACTTC. The chain uses TRBV30 and TRBJ2-7; TRBD2 agrees at 8 bases. This CDR3 contains 15 residues. The germline gives CDR1 GTSNPN, CDR2 SVGIG (reference sequence). V lost 4 bases, J lost 1 base, and 9 bases stayed unmatched.

Only one count was recorded for this clone. V is TRBV28 and J is TRBJ1-3; D unclear. V was clipped by 6 bases and J by 4 bases, with 13 bases between them. Germline CDR1 and CDR2: MDHEN and SYDVKM. The CDR3 totals 14 residues. In nucleotides, the CDR3 is TGTGCCAGCAGCCTCGGTCTTAGAGGAAACACCATATATTTT. Translated, it gives CASSLGLRGNTIYF.

This chain uses TRBV11-1 with TRBJ2-1, with TRBD1 as a possible D gene (5 bases). Trimming stripped 2 bases from V and 7 bases from J, with 18 bases between. Per the germline V gene, CDR1 is SGHAT and CDR2 is FQDESV (reference sequence). CDR3 length equals 16 residues. CDR3 loop: CASSLWARELRNEQFF. Here the CDR3 DNA reads TGTGCCAGCAGCTTATGGGCCAGGGAATTGCGGAATGAGCAGTTCTTC.

In this sample, this clone turned up a few times. The junction departs from germline at one end; a sequencing error may be responsible. The genes are TRBV7-9 and TRBJ1-2; 7 nucleotides agree with TRBD1. The germline V gene encodes CDR1 SEHNR and CDR2 FQNEAQ (reference sequence). The CDR3 runs 14 residues. This CDR3 reads CASSRPGQNYGCTF. CDR3 bases: TGTGCCAGCAGCCGCCCGGGACAGAACTATGGCTGCACCTTC.

The rearrangement links TRBV7-2 to TRBJ1-2, with D maybe TRBD1 (5 bases). The CDR3 extends over 14 amino acids. The V end was cut by 1 base, the J end by 4 bases, with 10 bases between. Germline V gene sequence: CDR1 SGHTA, CDR2 FQGNSA. The CDR3 loop reads CASSLGFDSYGYTF. The CDR3 coding sequence is TGTGCCAGCAGCTTAGGGTTTGACAGCTATGGCTACACCTTC. The entire variable domain, with the rest obtained from reference TRBV7-2 and TRBJ1-2, is as follows: GAGVSQSPSNKVTEKGKDVELRCDPISGHTALYWYRQSLGQGLEFLIYFQGNSAPDKSGLPSDRFSAERTGGSVSTLTIQRTQQEDSAVYLCASSLGFDSYGYTFGSGTRLTVV.

The V gene is TRBV18, the J gene TRBJ1-1; the D is unclear. The CDR3 spans 13 residues. Trimming stripped 4 bases from V and 3 bases from J, with 9 bases between. The germline CDR1 and CDR2 sequences are KGHSH and LQKENI. CDR3 in DNA: TGTGCCAGCTCACGAATAAAGGACACTGAAGCTTTCTTT. It codes for CASSRIKDTEAFF.

The chain uses TRBV7-2 and TRBJ1-1; D perhaps matches TRBD1 (5 bases). CDR1 and CDR2 from the germline V gene are SGHTA and FQGNSA. V lost 1 base and J 11 bases, leaving 20 bases between the germline ends. There are 15 residues in the CDR3. CDR3 nucleotide sequence: TGTGCCAGCAGCTTAGGTCCGGGACGCCTGGTGATTGCTTTCTTT. Protein: CASSLGPGRLVIAFF.

The rearrangement uses TRBV2 and TRBJ1-2, with 7 positions matching TRBD1. In germline, CDR1 is SNHLY, CDR2 FYNNEI. The V and J ends lost 2 bases and 4 bases, in that order; junction bases with no gene match: 10. CDR3 length equals 16 residues. CDR3: CASSERDRADSYGYTF. CDR3 in DNA: TGTGCCAGCAGTGAACGTGACAGGGCTGATTCCTATGGCTACACCTTC. Looking up the rest from reference TRBV2 and TRBJ1-2 gives the full variable domain: EPEVTQTPSHQVTQMGQEVILRCVPISNHLYFYWYRQILGQKVEFLVSFYNNEISEKSEIFDDQFSVERPDGSNFTLKIRSTKLEDSAMYFCASSERDRADSYGYTFGSGTRLTVV.

This clone was detected only once. The CDR3 loop is CASSQPLADTQYF. CDR3 DNA: TGTGCCAGCAGCCAACCGCTAGCAGATACGCAGTATTTT. The chain uses TRBV4-2 and TRBJ2-3; D uncertain. This CDR3 has 13 residues. The V gene lost 2 bases and the J gene lost 4 bases, with 7 bases spanning the gap. Germline V lookup: CDR1 LGHNA, CDR2 YNFKEQ.

The V call is TRBV29-1, the J call TRBJ1-1; D gene uncertain. The V and J ends lost 1 base and 7 bases respectively, with 13 bases between them. This CDR3 spans 13 amino acids. CDR1 is SQVTM and CDR2 is ANQGSEA in the germline V gene. In DNA, the CDR3 is TGCAGCGTTGAAGGAGGAATCGCGGGTGAAGCTTTCTTT. This encodes CSVEGGIAGEAFF. Looking up the rest from reference TRBV29-1 and TRBJ1-1 gives the full variable domain: SAVISQKPSRDICQRGTSLTIQCQVDSQVTMMFWYRQQPGQSLTLIATANQGSEATYESGFVIDKFPISRPNLTFSTLTVSNMSPEDSSIYLCSVEGGIAGEAFFGQGTRLTVV.

The chain uses TRBV21-1 and TRBJ1-2; the table names TRBD1, a call not compared with the DNA. TRBV21-1 is marked as a pseudogene. The CDR3 loop spans 12 amino acids. CDR3 amino acids: CASIRKTGRYTF. The DNA for the CDR3 is TGTGCCAGCATAAGGAAGACAGGGCGCTACACCTTC.

The chain has TRBV21-1 and TRBJ2-7; the D call of TRBD2 is as the table states it, not checked on the DNA. TRBV21-1 is deemed a pseudogene. The CDR3 is made up of 14 amino acids. The CDR3 region has the DNA TGTGCCAGCAGCAACAGGAGGGTCCCCTACGAGCAGTACTTC. Protein sequence: CASSNRRVPYEQYF.

The chain joins TRBV20-1 to TRBJ1-2; D is ambiguous. Germline CDR1 DFQATT, CDR2 SNEGSKA (reference sequence). The CDR3 contains 9 residues. CDR3 in amino acids: CTPKYGYTF. In nucleotides, the CDR3 is TGCACCCCAAAATATGGCTACACCTTC.

This chain links TRBV28 with TRBJ1-2; no reliable D call. Germline V CDR1 and CDR2: MDHEN, SYDVKM. The CDR3 spans 12 residues. Trimming removed 5 bases from V and 8 bases from J, with 12 bases in between. CDR3 sequence: CASSPNGRGYTF. The CDR3 DNA reads TGTGCCAGCAGTCCGAATGGTCGGGGCTACACCTTC.